The 6 T cell receptor beta chains below were found in one sample sequenced in a study of shared clonotypes between healthy human individuals. The data were produced by immunoSEQ multiplex PCR, yet TCRdb's version contains in-frame clones alone and is incomplete. Of more than 2 million clones listed, 85% to 95% were seen once; the top ten hold 0.1% to 0.15%. Sequencing was carried out using naive CD4+ T cells sorted from blood. Subset here: CD45RA+ positively selected. These receptors were taken from a man aged 18 to 30 in good health.

The J gene is TRBJ1-1, the V gene TRBV6-1, with TRBD1 as a possible D gene (5 bases). Trimming pared 7 bases from V and 1 base from J, leaving 16 bases between. Germline V gives CDR1 MNHNS, CDR2 SASEGT. This CDR3 contains 15 residues. The CDR3: CASMWGRVGNTEAFF. In nucleotides, the CDR3 is TGTGCCAGCATGTGGGGGAGGGTGGGGAACACTGAAGCTTTCTTT.

The chain recombines TRBV5-1 with TRBJ2-3, with D perhaps TRBD2 (5 bases). Trimming took off 4 bases at V and 5 bases at J, with 11 bases between the two ends. Per germline, CDR1 SGHRS and CDR2 YFSETQ. This CDR3 is 13 amino acids long. For the CDR3, the DNA is TGCGCCAGCAGCCGAATCGGAGGAGATACGCAGTATTTT. This sequence encodes CASSRIGGDTQYF.

V and J are TRBV10-2 and TRBJ2-3; weak D call: TRBD1 (6 bases). CDR1 is WSHSY and CDR2 is SAAADI in the germline V gene. This CDR3 region has 14 residues. V shed 2 bases and J shed 2 bases, with 8 bases lying between them. CDR3 in amino acids: CASSETGFTDTQYF. The CDR3 nucleotides are TGCGCCAGCAGTGAGACAGGGTTCACAGATACGCAGTATTTT.

J is TRBJ2-5 and V is TRBV5-4, with D possibly being TRBD2 (7 bases). CDR1 is SGHNT, CDR2 YYREEE, per germline (reference sequence). The CDR3 runs to 16 residues. Deletions cut 1 base from V and 4 bases from J, with 17 bases between. The CDR3, as DNA: TGTGCCAGCAGCTTGAGGGACTACCCGGGGGCAGAGACCCAGTACTTC. Amino acid sequence: CASSLRDYPGAETQYF.

For this clone: The conserved phenylalanine or tryptophan is not found at the CDR3 terminus, so this likely reflects a read error. It is unclear where the CDR3 begins or ends on the DNA, so no DNA is shown, and the CDR3 is as TCRdb lists it. CDR3: CASSLALSGGAFSY. The chain is built from TRBV7-8 and TRBJ2-7; the table's D call of TRBD2 was not tested on the DNA. Germline V gives CDR1 SGHVS, CDR2 FQNEAQ. The CDR3 region is 14 residues in length, termini included.

The genes are TRBV30 and TRBJ1-3, with 10 bases lining up with TRBD1. The J segment lost 8 bases and the V segment lost 1 base, leaving 5 bases of the junction unmatched. The CDR3 runs to 14 residues. Germline V lookup: CDR1 GTSNPN, CDR2 SVGIG (reference sequence). CDR3 nucleotide sequence: TGTGCCTGGAGTGGGGACAGGGGACCGGACACCATATATTTT. Amino acid sequence: CAWSGDRGPDTIYF.